This T cell receptor beta chain comes out of a study of shared clonotypes between healthy human individuals. Libraries were prepared by immunoSEQ multiplex PCR; TCRdb keeps only in-frame clonotypes and omits some of them. The sample lists approximately 240,000 clones; 50% to 80% were seen once. The sequenced material came from memory CD4+ T cells sorted from blood. Stated subset: CD45RA-negative fraction. The sequence derives from a young man in good health.

The CDR3: CASSSLPWTSGTSYEQYF. The CDR3, as DNA: TGTGCCAGCAGCTCGTTACCCTGGACTAGCGGGACCTCCTACGAGCAGTACTTC. The chain has TRBV13 and TRBJ2-7; 12 bases are a match to TRBD2. Germline trimming cut 4 bases from V and 0 bases from J; bases unmatched to any gene: 10. The CDR3 consists of 18 residues. CDR1 and CDR2 (germline): PRHDT, FYEKMQ (reference sequence).